This T cell receptor beta chain is drawn from a study of blood T cell repertoires in COVID-19. The repertoire was sequenced with immunoSEQ multiplex PCR; TCRdb's copy has only in-frame clones and lacks some. This sample has 200,000 to 250,000 clones; approximately 90% occur once, and the top ten carry 10%. Participants spanned ages about 18 to 90 years and resided in roughly 22 US areas. Researchers sorted participants into cohorts using their self-reported clinical history. Sequenced material: PBMCs or T cells enriched from blood (not recorded which). The TCR originated in a man aged 18-30 years with acute COVID-19.

CDR3 sequence reads: CATSDFRPGELFF. For the CDR3, the DNA is TGTGCCACCAGTGATTTTCGTCCCGGGGAGCTGTTTTTT. The V and J genes are TRBV24-1 and TRBJ2-2, with D uncertain. This CDR3 is 13 amino acids long. The germline V gene encodes CDR1 KGHDR and CDR2 SFDVKD. Between the trimmed V and J ends, which lost 1 base and 6 bases, there was a span of 5 bases.